This TCR beta chain was documented in a study of T cells after yellow fever vaccination. Using its own MiXCR run on the 5' RACE reads, TCRdb lists one record per CDR3 protein. The table lists 45,000 to 75,000 distinct CDR3 sequences, approximately 6% of them singletons. Germline V gene data show CDR1 as DFQATT and CDR2 as SNEGSKA (reference sequence). Trimming took off 6 bases at V and 9 bases at J, with 3 bases between the two ends. The CDR3 has 8 residues. The table lists this clonotype with many counts. The sample consisted of PBMCs, either bulk or a sorted T-cell subset (CD4+, CD8+, memory, or dextramer-sorted; not recorded which), taken on the day of the yellow fever booster vaccination. This chain links TRBV20-1 with TRBJ2-1; no definite D call. This TCR came from a man between 18 and 29 years old who received the YFV17D yellow fever vaccine. This CDR3 reads CSASEQFF. For the CDR3, the DNA is TGCAGTGCCAGTGAGCAGTTCTTC.